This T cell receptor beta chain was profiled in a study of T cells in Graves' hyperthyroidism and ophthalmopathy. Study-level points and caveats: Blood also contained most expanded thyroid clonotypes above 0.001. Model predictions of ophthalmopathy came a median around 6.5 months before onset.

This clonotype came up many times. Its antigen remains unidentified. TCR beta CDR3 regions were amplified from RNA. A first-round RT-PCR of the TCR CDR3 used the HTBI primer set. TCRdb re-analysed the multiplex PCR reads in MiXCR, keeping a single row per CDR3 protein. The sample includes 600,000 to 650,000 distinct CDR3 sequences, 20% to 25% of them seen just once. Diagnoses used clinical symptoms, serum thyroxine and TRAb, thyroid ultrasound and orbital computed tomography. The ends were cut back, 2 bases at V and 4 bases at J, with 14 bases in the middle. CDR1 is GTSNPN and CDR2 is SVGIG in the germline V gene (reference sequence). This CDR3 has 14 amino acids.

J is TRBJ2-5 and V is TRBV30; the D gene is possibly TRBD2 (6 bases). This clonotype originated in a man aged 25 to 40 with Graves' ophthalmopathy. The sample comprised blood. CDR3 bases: TGTGCCTGGAGTCCGACTAGGGTATCAGAGACCCAGTACTTC. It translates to CAWSPTRVSETQYF. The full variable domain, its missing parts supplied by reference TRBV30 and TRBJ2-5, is SQTIHQWPATLVQPVGSPLSLECTVEGTSNPNLYWYRQAAGRGLQLLFYSVGIGQISSEVPQNLSASRPQDRQFILSSKKLLLSDSGFYLCAWSPTRVSETQYFGPGTRLLVL.